A single sample gave rise to the 8 T cell receptor beta chains below, sequenced in a study of identical twins (dated by TCRdb to the mid-2010s). The library was produced with 5' RACE. The data were produced on an Illumina HiSeq 2000. The raw public data were reprocessed by TCRdb itself: fastp quality trimming at Q25, MiXCR clonotype calling, in-frame beta chains only. Entries are consolidated by CDR3 protein sequence, retaining the most common genes and DNA. Present in this sample are 450,000 or so distinct CDR3 sequences, about 14% of which were seen just once. The top ten clones comprise about 0.52% of the sample. This sample was shared with a second study, whose subject was yellow fever vaccine responses in identical twins.

The specimen was CD4+ T cells sorted from blood. The receptors stem from a woman aged 18-29 years in good health.

This clonotype turned up a few times. The gene calls are TRBV7-3 and TRBJ1-6; D remains ambiguous. The CDR3 consists of 14 residues. Trimming shortened V by 0 bases and J by 5 bases, and 5 bases separated the two germline ends. Germline values: CDR1 SGHTA, CDR2 FQGTGA. The CDR3 here is CASSLTRNNSPLHF. The CDR3 nucleotides are TGTGCCAGCAGCTTAACCAGGAATAATTCACCCCTCCACTTT.

As concerns this clonotype: No conserved phenylalanine or tryptophan is present at the end of the CDR3, so a read error is the likely explanation. The gene calls are TRBV6-5 and TRBJ1-6; TRBD1 matches at 7 bases. After removal of 4 bases from V and 5 bases from J, the junction contained 8 bases not matched to a gene. This CDR3 has 16 residues. The germline V gene has CDR1 MNHEY and CDR2 SVGAGI. The CDR3 region has the DNA TGTGCCAGCAGTTCTCTCTTCCAGGGGGATAATTCACCCCTCCACATT. It is translated as CASSSLFQGDNSPLHI.

The sample holds a few counts of this clonotype. The rearrangement uses TRBV5-1 and TRBJ2-5; D may be TRBD2 (6 bases). The germline gives CDR1 SGHRS, CDR2 YFSETQ. This CDR3 is 13 amino acids long. The V and J ends lost 4 bases and 5 bases respectively, with 12 bases between them. CDR3 in DNA: TGCGCCAGCAGCCCGGGGGATGAGGAGACCCAGTACTTC. This codes for CASSPGDEETQYF.

This clonotype was found a few times. The chain recombines TRBV7-2 with TRBJ2-3; 12 positions agree with TRBD2. Germline values: CDR1 SGHTA, CDR2 FQGNSA. The CDR3 contains 15 residues. Trimming at V came to 7 bases and at J to 2 bases, leaving 4 bases not matched to a gene. CDR3 DNA: TGTGCCAGCACGAGGACTAGCGGGAACACAGATACGCAGTATTTT. This translates into CASTRTSGNTDTQYF. Together with reference TRBV7-2 and TRBJ2-3, the CDR3 gives the full variable domain: GAGVSQSPSNKVTEKGKDVELRCDPISGHTALYWYRQSLGQGLEFLIYFQGNSAPDKSGLPSDRFSAERTGGSVSTLTIQRTQQEDSAVYLCASTRTSGNTDTQYFGPGTRLTVL.

This clonotype was seen many times. V usage is TRBV12-3 or TRBV12-4 and J usage is TRBJ2-7; D gene ambiguous. The CDR3 has 12 residues. V lost 3 bases to trimming and J lost 5 bases, with 8 bases between them. CDR3 DNA: TGTGCCAGCAGTTTCTGGTTGAACGAGCAGTACTTC. This translates into CASSFWLNEQYF.

CDR3 amino acids: CAPRRVGSNQPQHF. The CDR3 DNA reads as TGTGCCCCCAGGAGGGTAGGCAGCAATCAGCCCCAGCATTTT. V and J are TRBV9 and TRBJ1-5; no firm D call. The CDR3 runs to 14 residues. Trimming took 10 bases from V and 1 from J, leaving 15 bases between them. Germline CDR1 and CDR2: SGDLS and YYNGEE.

This clonotype has more than one count but fewer than ten. The J gene is TRBJ1-5, the V gene TRBV20-1; 7 nucleotides agree with TRBD1. The CDR3 length is 14 residues. With 4 bases clipped from V and 3 bases from J, the junction kept 6 bases outside the gene matches. Germline assignment: CDR1 DFQATT and CDR2 SNEGSKA (reference sequence). DNA of the CDR3: TGCAGTGCTATGACAGGGCTGAACAATCAGCCCCAGCATTTT. It codes for CSAMTGLNNQPQHF.

This chain joins TRBV5-5 and TRBJ2-2, with 9 positions matching TRBD1. With 3 bases clipped from V and 3 bases from J, the junction kept 9 bases outside the gene matches. Germline CDR1 is SGHKS and CDR2 is YYEKEE (reference sequence). The CDR3 is 17 amino acids. CDR3 sequence: CASSSSTGGWDTGELFF. CDR3 DNA sequence: TGTGCCAGCAGCTCGTCGACAGGGGGTTGGGACACCGGGGAGCTGTTTTTT.